This T cell receptor beta chain was observed in a study of blood T cell repertoires in COVID-19. Study at large: Donors in the United States, Italy and Spain gave samples during acute or convalescent COVID-19.

Original analysis: Nucleated cell number was recorded as an estimate derived from reference gene primer amplification. Some clones are missing from TCRdb's copy, which holds only in-frame ones; the method was immunoSEQ multiplex PCR. V and J calls plus clone size are reproduced from that table; the DNA served to infer D and trimming. The sample lists around 240,000 clones, just under 90% occurring once. Those designated as exposed participants met a COVID-19 case within 2 weeks before study entry. With V trimmed by 2 bases and J by 1 base, 9 bases remained unmatched. Germline values: CDR1 SNHLY, CDR2 FYNNEI. The CDR3 is 17 amino acids.

This receptor was taken from a man in his fifties or sixties who had been exposed to COVID-19. The sequenced material came from PBMCs or T cells enriched from blood (not recorded which). The chain combines TRBV2 with TRBJ2-3, with 7 bases that match TRBD2. CDR3 coding DNA: TGTGCCAGCAGTGAATGGGGCCCCCGGGGGGGCACAGATACGCAGTATTTT. Encoded protein: CASSEWGPRGGTDTQYF. The full variable domain, in which reference TRBV2 and TRBJ2-3 provide the parts outside the CDR3, is EPEVTQTPSHQVTQMGQEVILRCVPISNHLYFYWYRQILGQKVEFLVSFYNNEISEKSEIFDDQFSVERPDGSNFTLKIRSTKLEDSAMYFCASSEWGPRGGTDTQYFGPGTRLTVL.